This TCR beta chain was found in a study of tumor-infiltrating lymphocytes in primary liver carcinoma. Study-wide results and caveats: Significantly larger top-250-clone fractions were found in tumors than in blood (p = 0.039).

With a constant-region primer, TCR beta cDNA was made from roughly 500 ng of total RNA. ARM-PCR, slightly modified, supplied the TCR beta libraries through three nested multiplex PCR rounds. Running approximately 10 cycles apiece, the first two PCR rounds relied on TRBV1-TRBV30 forward primers together with a C-beta reverse primer. TCRdb passed the multiplex PCR reads through MiXCR, listing each CDR3 protein once. This table has roughly 80,000 distinct CDR3 sequences, roughly two thirds appearing once. On this clonotype: Its cognate antigen is unknown. The junction does not match germline at one end; this may be a read error.

Germline CDR1 reads SGHAT; CDR2 reads FQNNGV. The length of the CDR3 is 13 residues. From approximately 20-30 mg of unsorted bulk tissue, DNA and RNA were co-extracted together. The sequenced material came from tumor-adjacent normal liver tissue. The chain combines TRBV11-2 with TRBJ2-7; weak D call: TRBD1 (5 bases). The sequence came from a man between 40 and 49 years old with primary liver carcinoma and hepatitis B virus infection. The CDR3 region is CASSFDSTNEQYF. DNA for the CDR3: TGTGCTAGCAGCTTTGACAGCACAAACGAGCAGTACTTC.